Included here is one T cell receptor beta chain sequence, with context. This sample stems from a study of neoadjuvant anti-PD-1 for oral cavity cancer. Study context: Non-progressing patients received a fourth nivolumab dose near day 43, then surgery on days 50-56.

These newly diagnosed stage II-IVA oral cavity squamous cell carcinoma patients had no prior systemic or radiation treatment. Repertoires were generated with immunoSEQ multiplex PCR, while TCRdb's copy carries only in-frame clones and drops some. The sample lists 30,000 to 40,000 clones; 85% to 90% were seen once. The sample consisted of PBMCs, taken before nivolumab (anti-PD-1) treatment. This clonotype was obtained from a person aged 40-85 years with oral cavity squamous cell carcinoma.

This CDR3 reads CASSLRVGRTDTQYF. CDR3 bases: TGCGCCAGCAGCTTGCGCGTCGGACGCACAGATACGCAGTATTTT. The genes are TRBV5-1 and TRBJ2-3; the D is unclear. This CDR3 is built from 15 residues. V was shortened by 1 base and J by 1 base, with 10 bases between the two germline ends. Germline CDR1 is SGHRS and CDR2 is YFSETQ.